One and the same sample provided the 5 T cell receptor beta chains below, sequenced in a study of T-cell memory formation after mild COVID-19. Each CDR3 protein gets one entry after TCRdb re-called the 5' RACE reads with MiXCR. Among around 310,000 distinct CDR3 sequences, roughly 15% were seen once, and the ten largest hold around 20%. The sequenced material came from PBMCs or a T cell subset sorted from them (not recorded which). The source of these receptors is a man aged 18-30 years who had mild COVID-19 (a few samples of this study predate the infection). Cell type and time point are not known.

This clonotype appeared a few times. The V call is TRBV20-1, the J call TRBJ2-7; 8 bases match TRBD1. V dropped 5 bases and J dropped 4; count of bases not matched to a gene: 13. The CDR3 length is 15 residues. CDR1 and CDR2 from the germline V gene are DFQATT and SNEGSKA (reference sequence). In DNA form, the CDR3 reads TGCAGTGCTGATGGACAGGGACCTCCGTGTTACGAGCAGTACTTC. Translating gives CSADGQGPPCYEQYF.

The CDR3 DNA reads TGTGCCAGCAGTTTGACAGTGGTATCCTACAATGAGCAGTTCTTC. This encodes CASSLTVVSYNEQFF. The rearrangement uses TRBV27 and TRBJ2-1, with D possibly being TRBD1 (5 bases). The CDR3 sequence is 15 residues long. Deletions cut 3 bases from V and 1 base from J, with 10 bases between. CDR1 is MNHEY, CDR2 SMNVEV, per germline (reference sequence).

This clonotype was detected ten times or more. The V gene is TRBV5-1, the J gene TRBJ1-3; D is ambiguous. V gave up 4 bases and J gave up 0 bases, with 11 bases separating them. Per the germline V gene, CDR1 is SGHRS and CDR2 is YFSETQ. This CDR3 has 15 amino acids. The CDR3 spells CASSPGESSGNTIYF. The CDR3 nucleotides are TGCGCCAGCAGCCCGGGAGAGAGCTCTGGAAACACCATATATTTT.

There are many counts of this clonotype. V usage is TRBV7-9 and J usage is TRBJ1-1, with a possible D match to TRBD1 (5 bases). Trimming left V 3 bases short and J 4 bases short, with 12 bases between. Germline CDR1 is SEHNR and CDR2 is FQNEAQ (reference sequence). There are 14 residues in the CDR3. This chain's CDR3 is CASSFGTLVTEAFF. The DNA for the CDR3 is TGTGCCAGCAGCTTCGGGACGTTGGTCACTGAAGCTTTCTTT. The complete variable domain, with remaining parts taken from reference TRBV7-9 and TRBJ1-1, reads DTGVSQNPRHKITKRGQNVTFRCDPISEHNRLYWYRQTLGQGPEFLTYFQNEAQLEKSRLLSDRFSAERPKGSFSTLEIQRTEQGDSAMYLCASSFGTLVTEAFFGQGTRLTVV.

The chain carries TRBV28 and TRBJ2-7; D is undetermined. The CDR3 has 13 amino acids. CDR1 and CDR2 (germline): MDHEN, SYDVKM. V shed 6 bases and J shed 3 bases, with 12 bases lying between them. The CDR3 nucleotides read TGTGCCAGCAGCCCGTTGCTCGGCTACGAGCAGTACGTC. It codes for CASSPLLGYEQYV.